This TCR beta chain was identified during a study of blood T cells in healthy people across ages. Study outcomes and limitations: Older age coincided with a roughly linear decline in TCR beta diversity per million T cells.

Many counts were recorded for this clonotype. Its antigen is undetermined. V was shortened by 2 bases and J by 5 bases, with 6 bases between the two germline ends. The germline V gene encodes CDR1 SGHTA and CDR2 FQGNSA. The CDR3 contains 12 residues. Russia was home to the donors, healthy Caucasian individuals aged roughly 6 to 100. Per individual sample, total RNA of at least 6 micrograms was extracted. The authors ran a second PCR of about 6 to 11 cycles using a sample-barcoded 5' primer and a J-beta primer mix. Every cDNA molecule carried a tag from a template-switch adaptor bearing 12 random nucleotides. TCRdb independently ran MiXCR on the 5' RACE reads; one entry per CDR3 protein. Of 1.5 million to 2 million distinct CDR3 sequences listed, roughly 30% are singletons.

The V and J genes are TRBV7-2 and TRBJ2-5; D ambiguous. The sample was blood. The source of this sequence is a woman in her 30s in good health. The CDR3 loop is CASSLSSETQYF. The CDR3 DNA follows: TGTGCCAGCAGCTTATCCTCGGAGACCCAGTACTTC.